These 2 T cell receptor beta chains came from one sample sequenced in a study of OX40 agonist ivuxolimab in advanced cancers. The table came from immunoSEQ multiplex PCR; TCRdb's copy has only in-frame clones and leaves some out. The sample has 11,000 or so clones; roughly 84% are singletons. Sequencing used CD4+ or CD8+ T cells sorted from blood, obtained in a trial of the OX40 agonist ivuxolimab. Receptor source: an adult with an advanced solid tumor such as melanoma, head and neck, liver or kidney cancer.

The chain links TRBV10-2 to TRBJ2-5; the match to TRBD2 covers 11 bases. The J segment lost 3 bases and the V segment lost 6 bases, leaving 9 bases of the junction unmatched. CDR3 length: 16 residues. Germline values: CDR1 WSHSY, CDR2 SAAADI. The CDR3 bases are TGCGCCAGCAGGAGGGCTAGCGGGGGGACCAAAGAGACCCAGTACTTC. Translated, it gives CASRRASGGTKETQYF.

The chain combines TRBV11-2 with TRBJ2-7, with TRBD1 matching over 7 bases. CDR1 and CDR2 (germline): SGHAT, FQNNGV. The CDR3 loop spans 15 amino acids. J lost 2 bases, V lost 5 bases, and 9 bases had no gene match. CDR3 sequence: CASSTRQGMAYEQYF. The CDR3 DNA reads TGTGCCAGCAGCACCCGACAGGGTATGGCCTACGAGCAGTACTTC. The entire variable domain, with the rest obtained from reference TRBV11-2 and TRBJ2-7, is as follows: EAGVAQSPRYKIIEKRQSVAFWCNPISGHATLYWYQQILGQGPKLLIQFQNNGVVDDSQLPKDRFSAERLKGVDSTLKIQPAKLEDSAVYLCASSTRQGMAYEQYFGPGTRLTVT.